What follows are 25 T cell receptor beta chains derived from one specimen sequenced in a study of blood T cell repertoires in COVID-19. Assay: immunoSEQ multiplex PCR; the TCRdb copy retains only in-frame clones and omits some. The sample includes about 190,000 clones, 85% to 90% of them seen just once. The sample consisted of peripheral blood. The receptors were sampled from a middle-aged man with acute or convalescent COVID-19.

A note on this clone: The sample holds other DNA sequences that translate to the same CDR3. The rearrangement uses TRBV6-1 and TRBJ2-2, with D hard to call. The CDR3 covers 14 residues. Germline V gene data show CDR1 as MNHNS and CDR2 as SASEGT. V lost 2 bases and J lost 1, with 5 bases in between. The CDR3 is CASSERQNTGELFF. The CDR3 nucleotides read TGTGCCAGCAGTGAACGACAGAACACCGGGGAGCTGTTTTTT.

This chain uses TRBV7-2 with TRBJ2-5; TRBD2 matches 7 bases. The CDR3 contains 14 residues. The V gene's germline CDR1 is SGHTA and CDR2 FQGNSA. After removal of 5 bases from V and 5 bases from J, the junction contained 8 bases not matched to a gene. Here the CDR3 reads CASSTPWGGETQYF. CDR3 sequence (DNA): TGTGCCAGCAGCACCCCCTGGGGGGGGGAGACCCAGTACTTC. The full variable domain, with the rest looked up from reference TRBV7-2 and TRBJ2-5, is GAGVSQSPSNKVTEKGKDVELRCDPISGHTALYWYRQSLGQGLEFLIYFQGNSAPDKSGLPSDRFSAERTGGSVSTLTIQRTQQEDSAVYLCASSTPWGGETQYFGPGTRLLVL.

This chain connects TRBV10-3 to TRBJ2-2; 7 nucleotides line up with TRBD1. The junction had 5 bases not matched to a gene; V was cut back by 7 bases and J by 3 bases. The germline V gene encodes CDR1 ENHRY and CDR2 SYGVKD. The CDR3 spans 14 residues. As DNA, the CDR3 is TGTGCCATCAAAGTGCAGGGGGACACCGGGGAGCTGTTTTTT. Amino acids: CAIKVQGDTGELFF.

V is TRBV7-3 and J is TRBJ2-1; perhaps TRBD2 as D (6 bases). In germline, CDR1 is SGHTA, CDR2 FQGTGA. The CDR3 has 15 residues. V dropped 2 bases and J dropped 4 bases, with 12 bases sitting between them. The CDR3 here is CASSLQGLPYNEQFF. The CDR3, as DNA: TGTGCCAGCAGCTTACAGGGACTCCCTTACAATGAGCAGTTCTTC.

The rearrangement links TRBV2 to TRBJ2-3, with 9 bases matching TRBD2. The V gene's germline CDR1 is SNHLY and CDR2 FYNNEI. V lost 8 bases, J lost 4 bases, and 4 bases stayed unmatched. CDR3 length: 13 residues. The CDR3 spells CASRTSAADTQYF. DNA for the CDR3: TGTGCCAGCCGGACTAGCGCCGCAGATACGCAGTATTTT.

The chain joins TRBV27 to TRBJ1-1, with no clear D. Trimming cost V 5 bases and J 1 base, with 11 bases left between them. The CDR3 sequence is 14 residues long. CDR1 is MNHEY, CDR2 SMNVEV, per germline (reference sequence). The CDR3, as DNA: TGTGCCAGCAGTATTAACCGGGGGAACACTGAAGCTTTCTTT. Its protein product is CASSINRGNTEAFF.

This chain uses TRBV5-5 with TRBJ1-1, with 8 nucleotides matching TRBD1. This CDR3 is built from 15 residues. Germline V gene data show CDR1 as SGHKS and CDR2 as YYEKEE (reference sequence). With V trimmed by 4 bases and J by 3 bases, 8 bases remained unmatched. CDR3 DNA: TGTGCCAGCAGCCCGGGACAGGCAGGGTACACTGAAGCTTTCTTT. It is translated as CASSPGQAGYTEAFF.

This rearrangement joins TRBV6-6 to TRBJ1-1; 10 bases agree with TRBD1. This CDR3 spans 14 amino acids. Germline CDR1 is MNHNY and CDR2 is SVGAGI (reference sequence). V lost 4 bases to trimming and J lost 4 bases; unmatched junction nucleotides: 3. The CDR3 bases are TGTGCCAGCAGTTTGGACAGGGGGACCACTGAAGCTTTCTTT. As protein: CASSLDRGTTEAFF.

The V and J genes are TRBV28 and TRBJ2-4; 10 nucleotides align to TRBD2. Germline CDR1 and CDR2: MDHEN and SYDVKM. This CDR3 contains 18 residues. The ends lost 5 bases at V and 8 bases at J; junction bases unmatched: 18. The CDR3, as DNA: TGTGCCAGCAGTCTCCGGGCTTCTGCTAGCGGGAGTAGGGACATTCAGTACTTC. It translates to CASSLRASASGSRDIQYF.

The chain has TRBV9 and TRBJ2-3; possibly TRBD2 for D (6 bases). The germline CDR1 and CDR2 sequences are SGDLS and YYNGEE. The germline V and J ends were trimmed by 0 bases and 3 bases, with 14 bases remaining between them. This CDR3 is built from 16 residues. The CDR3 loop reads CASSVGLAGRTDTQYF. The DNA of the CDR3 is TGTGCCAGCAGCGTAGGTCTGGCGGGAAGGACAGATACGCAGTATTTT. The complete variable domain, with remaining parts taken from reference TRBV9 and TRBJ2-3, reads DSGVTQTPKHLITATGQRVTLRCSPRSGDLSVYWYQQSLDQGLQFLIQYYNGEERAKGNILERFSAQQFPDLHSELNLSSLELGDSALYFCASSVGLAGRTDTQYFGPGTRLTVL.

The J gene is TRBJ1-6, the V gene TRBV27, with a weak D call TRBD1 (5 bases). The germline gives CDR1 MNHEY, CDR2 SMNVEV (reference sequence). The CDR3 spans 15 residues. V shed 4 bases and J shed 6 bases, with 13 bases lying between them. This chain's CDR3 is CASSSLGEVNSPLHF. The CDR3 DNA reads TGTGCCAGCAGTTCCCTGGGGGAGGTTAATTCACCCCTCCACTTT.

This clone was observed once. The chain uses TRBV6-2 or TRBV6-3 and TRBJ1-1; maybe TRBD1 (5 bases). The CDR3 sequence is 15 residues long. Trimming cost V 6 bases and J 0 bases, with 14 bases left between them. Germline V CDR1 and CDR2: MNHEY, SVGEGT. The DNA for the CDR3 is TGTGCCAGCAGCACACCCAGGGTTTTGAACACTGAAGCTTTCTTT. Protein: CASSTPRVLNTEAFF.

The CDR3 nucleotides read TGTGCCAGCAGCTTGTGGCAGAGGGGAAACACCATATATTTT. This sequence encodes CASSLWQRGNTIYF. The chain links TRBV5-4 to TRBJ1-3; no firm D call. The CDR3 runs 14 residues. Germline V lookup: CDR1 SGHNT, CDR2 YYREEE (reference sequence). The V gene lost 1 base and the J gene lost 4 bases, with 9 bases spanning the gap.

This clone was detected only once. The chain combines TRBV19 with TRBJ2-3; D perhaps matches TRBD1 (5 bases). The V gene's germline CDR1 is LNHDA and CDR2 SQIVND (reference sequence). Deletions cut 6 bases from V and 5 bases from J, with 15 bases between. This CDR3 has 14 amino acids. The CDR3 loop reads CASSEDIPRDTQYF. CDR3 DNA: TGTGCCAGTAGCGAGGACATACCGAGAGATACGCAGTATTTT.

This CDR3 reads CAWTRGGRTADTQYF. Written as DNA, the CDR3 is TGTGCCTGGACCCGAGGGGGCAGAACCGCAGATACGCAGTATTTT. V is TRBV30 and J is TRBJ2-3, with TRBD1 identical over 7 bases. V shed 4 bases, J shed 4 bases, and the junction held 11 bases outside the gene matches. CDR3 size: 15 residues. In germline, CDR1 is GTSNPN, CDR2 SVGIG (reference sequence).

The chain has TRBV6-5 and TRBJ2-1; 14 bases align to TRBD2. This CDR3 comprises 15 residues. The V segment lost 6 bases and the J segment 8 bases; nucleotides outside the gene matches: 6. Germline CDR1 and CDR2: MNHEY and SVGAGI. CDR3 in DNA: TGTGCCAGCAGGAGACTAGCGGGAGGGCCGGATGAGCAGTTCTTC. It yields the protein CASRRLAGGPDEQFF.

V is TRBV5-5 and J is TRBJ2-1, with TRBD2 matching over 13 bases. The CDR3 is made up of 17 amino acids. With 4 bases clipped from V and 6 bases from J, the junction kept 10 bases outside the gene matches. CDR1 is SGHKS and CDR2 is YYEKEE in the germline V gene (reference sequence). CDR3 protein: CASSVGLAGTFLNEQFF. The CDR3 nucleotides read TGTGCCAGCAGCGTGGGACTAGCGGGGACTTTTCTCAATGAGCAGTTCTTC. The entire variable domain, with the rest obtained from reference TRBV5-5 and TRBJ2-1, is as follows: DAGVTQSPTHLIKTRGQQVTLRCSPISGHKSVSWYQQVLGQGPQFIFQYYEKEERGRGNFPDRFSARQFPNYSSELNVNALLLGDSALYLCASSVGLAGTFLNEQFFGPGTRLTVL.

This clone was seen only once. The chain carries TRBV7-8 and TRBJ1-4; weak D call: TRBD1 (6 bases). This CDR3 has 15 amino acids. Deletions cut 7 bases from V and 7 bases from J, with 19 bases between. Germline CDR1 is SGHVS and CDR2 is FQNEAQ. CDR3 nucleotides: TGTGCCAGCAACCCTCGGCCAGGGGTCGGTGAAAAACTGTTTTTT. This gives the protein CASNPRPGVGEKLFF. Full variable domain (rest looked up from reference TRBV7-8 and TRBJ1-4): GAGVSQSPRYKVAKRGQDVALRCDPISGHVSLFWYQQALGQGPEFLTYFQNEAQLDKSGLPSDRFFAERPEGSVSTLKIQRTQQEDSAVYLCASNPRPGVGEKLFFGSGTQLSVL.

This chain joins TRBV12-3 or TRBV12-4 and TRBJ1-1, with TRBD1 matching 7 bases. The J segment lost 7 bases and the V segment lost 2 bases, leaving 1 base of the junction unmatched. CDR3 length: 12 residues. The DNA for the CDR3 is TGTGCCAGCAGTTTACAGGGGGGTGAAGCTTTCTTT. This encodes CASSLQGGEAFF.

The rearrangement uses TRBV4-2 and TRBJ2-7; a possible D gene is TRBD1 (6 bases). This CDR3 contains 15 residues. Between the trimmed V and J ends, which lost 0 bases and 3 bases, there was a span of 12 bases. Germline lookup yields CDR1 LGHNA and CDR2 YNFKEQ. CDR3 sequence: CASSQEFKQGYEQYV. CDR3 in DNA: TGTGCCAGCAGCCAAGAGTTTAAACAGGGCTACGAGCAGTACGTC.

The chain carries TRBV4-2 and TRBJ1-3; TRBD1 agrees at 8 bases. J lost 1 base, V lost 2 bases, and 7 bases had no gene match. Germline-derived CDR1 and CDR2 are LGHNA and YNFKEQ. The CDR3 consists of 17 residues. CDR3 sequence: CASSQQTGAESGNTIYF. The CDR3 nucleotides are TGTGCCAGCAGCCAACAGACAGGGGCGGAATCTGGAAACACCATATATTTT.

The chain joins TRBV30 to TRBJ1-3, with D perhaps TRBD1 (5 bases). CDR1 GTSNPN and CDR2 SVGIG come from the germline V gene (reference sequence). The germline V and J ends were trimmed by 0 bases and 4 bases, with 10 bases remaining between them. The CDR3 loop spans 14 amino acids. In DNA form, the CDR3 reads TGTGCCTGGAGTGTACCCAGGGCAGGAAACACCATATATTTT. Its translation: CAWSVPRAGNTIYF.

This chain uses TRBV7-8 with TRBJ2-1, with TRBD2 matching 8 bases. Germline-derived CDR1 and CDR2 are SGHVS and FQNEAQ. CDR3 size: 17 residues. V dropped 5 bases and J dropped 5; count of bases not matched to a gene: 14. CDR3 protein: CASSPRGVLADDNEQFF. DNA for the CDR3: TGTGCCAGCAGCCCTCGGGGGGTACTAGCGGACGACAATGAGCAGTTCTTC.

The V call is TRBV12-3 or TRBV12-4, the J call TRBJ1-5, with 7 bases matching TRBD1. V gave up 6 bases and J gave up 9 bases; unmatched junction bases: 8. The CDR3 runs to 13 residues. The CDR3 here is CASRKDRFGPQHF. CDR3 nucleotide sequence: TGTGCCAGCAGAAAGGACAGGTTTGGGCCCCAGCATTTT.

This chain uses TRBV7-9 with TRBJ2-7; D possibly corresponds to TRBD1 (6 bases). CDR1 and CDR2 (germline): SEHNR, FQNEAQ (reference sequence). The V and J ends lost 3 bases and 2 bases respectively, with 11 bases between them. The CDR3 is made up of 14 amino acids. The CDR3 bases are TGTGCCAGCAGCTTGGGGGCGGACCCCTACGAGCAGTACTTC. It yields the protein CASSLGADPYEQYF.